One sample yielded the 6 T cell receptor beta chains listed below, sequenced in a study of STAT3 mutations in large granular lymphocyte leukemia. The study's findings and limits: Every T-cell large granular lymphocyte leukemia patient had at least one immunodominant TCR beta clonotype.

Repertoires were generated with immunoSEQ multiplex PCR, while TCRdb's copy carries only in-frame clones and drops some. The sample holds approximately 13,000 clones; 81% are singletons and the top ten take 51%. These TCRs are of unknown antigen specificity. What was sequenced was peripheral blood mononuclear cells. All receptors derive from a man in his 60s with T-cell large granular lymphocyte leukemia. Some clones in this sample may be carry-over from other donors' samples.

This rearrangement joins TRBV14 to TRBJ2-7, with 9 positions matching TRBD1. The CDR3 is 16 amino acids. Germline loops: CDR1 SGHDN, CDR2 FVKESK. V gave up 4 bases and J gave up 2 bases; unmatched junction bases: 9. Here the CDR3 DNA reads TGTGCCAGCAGCCGGCCTTGGGGACAGGGAACCTACGAGCAGTACTTC. This codes for CASSRPWGQGTYEQYF.

The chain is built from TRBV18 and TRBJ2-7; 11 nucleotides align to TRBD2. This CDR3 is built from 17 residues. Germline V gene sequence: CDR1 KGHSH, CDR2 LQKENI. V lost 6 bases to trimming and J lost 0 bases; unmatched junction nucleotides: 10. The CDR3 sequence is CASSPKLAGVSSYEQYF. The CDR3 DNA reads as TGTGCCAGCTCGCCTAAACTAGCGGGAGTTAGCTCCTACGAGCAGTACTTC.

This rearrangement joins TRBV5-6 to TRBJ2-7; tentatively, D is TRBD1 (5 bases). V lost 4 bases and J 6 bases, leaving 20 bases between the germline ends. The germline V gene has CDR1 SGHDT and CDR2 YYEEEE. This CDR3 spans 15 amino acids. The CDR3 is CASSPDRSGASEQYF. The CDR3 DNA follows: TGTGCCAGCAGCCCGGATCGATCTGGGGCTTCCGAGCAGTACTTC.

This chain connects TRBV6-5 to TRBJ1-4, with 8 bases matching TRBD1. This CDR3 spans 14 amino acids. V lost 6 bases to trimming and J lost 8 bases; unmatched junction nucleotides: 8. Per germline, CDR1 MNHEY and CDR2 SVGAGI. The CDR3 protein is CASRQGDPREKLFF. DNA for the CDR3: TGTGCCAGCAGACAGGGGGATCCGCGCGAAAAACTGTTTTTT.

V usage is TRBV29-1 and J usage is TRBJ1-1; 8 bases align to TRBD1. From germline, CDR1 is SQVTM and CDR2 ANQGSEA. The CDR3 contains 14 residues. V shed 0 bases, J shed 6 bases, and the junction held 6 bases outside the gene matches. The CDR3 coding sequence is TGCAGCGTTGAAGACCGGACAGGGAAGGCTGAAGCTTTCTTT. The encoded protein is CSVEDRTGKAEAFF.

The V call is TRBV2, the J call TRBJ2-7; D gene ambiguous. This CDR3 is built from 11 residues. Germline CDR1 is SNHLY and CDR2 is FYNNEI. V shed 5 bases and J shed 6 bases, with 8 bases lying between them. CDR3 DNA: TGTGCCAGCAGTCTAAGCGTCGAGCAGTACTTC. It encodes CASSLSVEQYF.